A selection of T cell receptor beta chains follows, all from one sample in a study of blood T cell repertoires in COVID-19. Sequencing was performed with immunoSEQ multiplex PCR; in TCRdb, only in-frame clones are kept and a portion is missing. Among approximately 100,000 clones, approximately 82% were seen once, and the ten largest hold about 11%. Material: peripheral blood. All receptors derive from a man aged 70-80 years with active or convalescent COVID-19. Both conserved end residues are part of each CDR3. The order of the fields is CDR3 DNA, CDR3 protein, J gene, clone size, D gene, CDR3 length, V gene. The D gene is left open where the match is weak. Size values are once, few and many counts, or a class for expanded clones, and some rows have none.

TGTGCCAGCTCGGGGACAGGGTATTACAATGAGCAGTTCTTC | CASSGTGYYNEQFF | TRBJ2-1 | . | TRBD1 | 14 | TRBV18
TGTGCCAGCAGTCGACAGGTTTCCTACGAGCAGTACTTC | CASSRQVSYEQYF | TRBJ2-7 | . | . | 13 | TRBV12-3/TRBV12-4
TGTGCCAGCAGTAGGGGGCCCGACACTGAAGCTTTCTTT | CASSRGPDTEAFF | TRBJ1-1 | few | TRBD1 | 13 | TRBV2
TGTGCCAGCAGCCCCCGGACAGCGCGGACGGCAACCGGGGAGCTGTTTTTT | CASSPRTARTATGELFF | TRBJ2-2 | . | . | 17 | TRBV7-6
TGTGCCAGCAGCTATTCGGGAGAGACCCAGTACTTC | CASSYSGETQYF | TRBJ2-5 | . | . | 12 | TRBV7-6
TGTGCCAGTAGCAGGGGGAGCACCATACGTGGAAAACTGTTTTTT | CASSRGSTIRGKLFF | TRBJ1-4 | . | TRBD1 | 15 | TRBV19
TGTGCCAGTAGTTTAGGGAGACAAGAGACCCAGTACTTC | CASSLGRQETQYF | TRBJ2-5 | once | . | 13 | TRBV19
TGCGCCAGCAGGGGGGACAGTTATGGCTACACCTTC | CASRGDSYGYTF | TRBJ1-2 | . | TRBD1 | 12 | TRBV10-2
TGTGCCTGGAGTGCCGACAGGGGGCGAGGCGGGGAGCTGTTTTTT | CAWSADRGRGGELFF | TRBJ2-2 | . | TRBD1 | 15 | TRBV30
TGTGCCAGCAGCTCCCGCGGGGGGCTCACAGATACGCAGTATTTT | CASSSRGGLTDTQYF | TRBJ2-3 | . | TRBD2 | 15 | TRBV7-9
TGTGCCAGCAGCTCCCTACTAGCGGGGACTTACAATGAGCAGTTCTTC | CASSSLLAGTYNEQFF | TRBJ2-1 | . | TRBD2 | 16 | TRBV5-4
TGCGCCAGCAGCCAGTCACAGGGGATGAGCAATCAGCCCCAGCATTTT | CASSQSQGMSNQPQHF | TRBJ1-5 | . | TRBD1 | 16 | TRBV4-1
TGCGCCAGCAGCTTCCGGCAGCCCCAGCATTTT | CASSFRQPQHF | TRBJ1-5 | . | . | 11 | TRBV5-1
TGTGCCAGCAGTGATAGCGGGGGGCCAGGCACAGATACGCAGTATTTT | CASSDSGGPGTDTQYF | TRBJ2-3 | . | TRBD2 | 16 | TRBV6-1
TGCGCCAGCAGCCAAGATGTTGCCAGGGTTAAGCTTCAGCCCCAGCATTTT | CASSQDVARVKLQPQHF | TRBJ1-5 | . | . | 17 | TRBV4-1
TGTGCCAGCTCCGCAGACATGAACACTGAAGCTTTCTTT | CASSADMNTEAFF | TRBJ1-1 | . | . | 13 | TRBV3-1/TRBV3-2
TGTGCCCACTTCGATGGGGCGGGACAGGGCGGCGAGCAGTACTTC | CAHFDGAGQGGEQYF | TRBJ2-7 | . | TRBD1 | 15 | TRBV5-3
TGTGCCAGTAGTGTGGGGGGAGGGAGAGAGACCCAGTACTTC | CASSVGGGRETQYF | TRBJ2-5 | . | TRBD2 | 14 | TRBV19
TGTGCCAGCAGCATGAGCCCCTCGGGTGAGCAGTTCTTC | CASSMSPSGEQFF | TRBJ2-1 | . | . | 13 | TRBV9
TGTGCCAGCAGCCCGAGGAGAGGGAATGAGCAGTTCTTC | CASSPRRGNEQFF | TRBJ2-1 | . | . | 13 | TRBV13
TGTGCCAGCAGTGAAGTACAGGGAGGGAGGTCGCAGTATTTT | CASSEVQGGRSQYF | TRBJ2-3 | . | . | 14 | TRBV2
TGTGCCAGCAGCCTACTAGCGGGGACATACGAGCAGTACTTC | CASSLLAGTYEQYF | TRBJ2-7 | many | TRBD2 | 14 | TRBV7-8
TGTGCCAGCAGCTACGGGACTGGGGGTTACGAGCAGTACTTC | CASSYGTGGYEQYF | TRBJ2-7 | . | . | 14 | TRBV5-4
TGTGCCAGTAGTATAGGGAGGGCCTACGAGCAGTACTTC | CASSIGRAYEQYF | TRBJ2-7 | once | . | 13 | TRBV19
TGTGCCAGCAGCTTGCCCGAAGGACAGGAGCAGTACTTC | CASSLPEGQEQYF | TRBJ2-7 | . | . | 13 | TRBV7-2
TGTGCCAGCAGCGAAAACAGGGGGCGAACTAATGAAAAACTGTTTTTT | CASSENRGRTNEKLFF | TRBJ1-4 | . | TRBD1 | 16 | TRBV5-8
TGTGCCAGCAGGCAGGGACTAGCGGATACGCAGTATTTT | CASRQGLADTQYF | TRBJ2-3 | . | TRBD2 | 13 | TRBV2
TGTGCCAGCTCACAGACGACAGGGGTAAAGGATACGCAGTATTTT | CASSQTTGVKDTQYF | TRBJ2-3 | many | TRBD1 | 15 | TRBV18
TGCAGCGTTTGGGGAGATCTAAGTGAGACCCAGTACTTC | CSVWGDLSETQYF | TRBJ2-5 | . | . | 13 | TRBV29-1
TGTGCCAGCAGCACGGGACTAGCGGGAGGGGAGCAGTTCTTC | CASSTGLAGGEQFF | TRBJ2-1 | . | TRBD2 | 14 | TRBV5-6